The clone carrying this T cell receptor beta chain was counted at least ten times. No antigen is known for it. These data originate in a study of blood T cells in healthy people across ages. The CDR3 extends over 14 amino acids. The V end was cut by 0 bases, the J end by 5 bases, with 11 bases between. The germline gives CDR1 SGHRS, CDR2 YFSETQ. Study-wide results and caveats: In the absence of known donor CMV status, changes in expanded clonotypes were possibly confounded.

Total RNA extracted from each sample amounted to at least 5 micrograms. A J-beta primer mix and a sample-barcoded 5' primer were used in a second PCR of roughly 6 to 11 cycles. Every cDNA was tagged by a template-switch adaptor with 12 random nucleotides. TCRdb itself ran the 5' RACE reads through MiXCR, one entry per CDR3 protein. The sample yields some 900,000 distinct CDR3 sequences, 25% to 35% seen once. Material for sequencing was blood. The sequence was obtained from a woman over 75 in good health. This chain connects TRBV5-1 to TRBJ1-2; a possible D gene is TRBD1 (6 bases). In DNA form, the CDR3 reads TGCGCCAGCAGCTTGGGACAGGCGAGTTATGGCTACACCTTC. Its translation is CASSLGQASYGYTF. The full variable domain, its missing parts supplied by reference TRBV5-1 and TRBJ1-2, is KAGVTQTPRYLIKTRGQQVTLSCSPISGHRSVSWYQQTPGQGLQFLFEYFSETQRNKGNFPGRFSGRQFSNSRSEMNVSTLELGDSALYLCASSLGQASYGYTFGSGTRLTVV.